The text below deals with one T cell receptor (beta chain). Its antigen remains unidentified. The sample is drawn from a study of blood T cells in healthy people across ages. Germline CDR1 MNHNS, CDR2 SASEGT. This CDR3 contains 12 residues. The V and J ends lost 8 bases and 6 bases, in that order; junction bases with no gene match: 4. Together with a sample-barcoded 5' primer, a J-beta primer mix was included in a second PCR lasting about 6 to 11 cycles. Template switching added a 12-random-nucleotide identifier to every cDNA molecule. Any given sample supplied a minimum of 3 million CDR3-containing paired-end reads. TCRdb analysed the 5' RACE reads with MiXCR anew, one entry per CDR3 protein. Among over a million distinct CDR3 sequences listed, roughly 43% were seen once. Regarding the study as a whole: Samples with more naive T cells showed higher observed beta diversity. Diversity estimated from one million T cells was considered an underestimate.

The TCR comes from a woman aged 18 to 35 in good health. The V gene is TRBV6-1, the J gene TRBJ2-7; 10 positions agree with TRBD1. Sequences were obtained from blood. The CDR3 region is CASGDRGGEQYF. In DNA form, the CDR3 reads TGTGCCAGCGGGGACAGGGGAGGCGAGCAGTACTTC.